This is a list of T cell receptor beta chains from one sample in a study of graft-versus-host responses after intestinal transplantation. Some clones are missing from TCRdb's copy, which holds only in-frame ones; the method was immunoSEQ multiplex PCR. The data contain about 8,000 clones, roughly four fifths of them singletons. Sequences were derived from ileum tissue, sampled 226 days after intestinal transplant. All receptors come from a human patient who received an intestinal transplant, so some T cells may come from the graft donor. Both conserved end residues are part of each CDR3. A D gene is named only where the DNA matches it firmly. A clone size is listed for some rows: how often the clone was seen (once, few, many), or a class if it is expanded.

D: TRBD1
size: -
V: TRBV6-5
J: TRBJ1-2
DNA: TGTGCCAGCAGCCGAGGGACAGGGCAAGGCTACACCTTC
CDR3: CASSRGTGQGYTF

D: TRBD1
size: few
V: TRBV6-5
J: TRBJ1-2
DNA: TGTGCCAGCAGTTACTTACCCAGGGGGGACTATGGCTACACCTTC
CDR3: CASSYLPRGDYGYTF

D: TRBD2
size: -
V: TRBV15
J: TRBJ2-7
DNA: TGTGCCACCAGCAGAGAGGTGACGAGCGGGACGGCATACGAGCAGTACTTC
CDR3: CATSREVTSGTAYEQYF

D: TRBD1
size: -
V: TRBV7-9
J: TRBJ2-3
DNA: TGTGCCAGCAGCTTATCCCGGGACAGGGTTCTAGATACGCAGTATTTT
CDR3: CASSLSRDRVLDTQYF

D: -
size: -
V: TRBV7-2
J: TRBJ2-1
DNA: TGTGCCAGCAGCTTAAGGCGGGAATCCTACAATGAGCAGTTCTTC
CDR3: CASSLRRESYNEQFF

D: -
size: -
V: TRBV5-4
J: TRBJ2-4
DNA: TGTGCCAGCAGCTTGGGACAGGCCAAAAACATTCAGTACTTC
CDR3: CASSLGQAKNIQYF

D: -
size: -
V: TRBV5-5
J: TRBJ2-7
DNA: TGTGCCAGCTCCTCATACCCCTCAGCCTACGAGCAGTACTTC
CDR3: CASSSYPSAYEQYF

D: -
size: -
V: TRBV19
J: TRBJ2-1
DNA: TGTGCCAGTAGTATGGGGACATCCTACAATGAGCAGTTCTTC
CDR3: CASSMGTSYNEQFF

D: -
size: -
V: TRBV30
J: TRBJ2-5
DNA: TGTGCCTGGAGTCCCCTTACAGGGATGGAGACCCAGTACTTC
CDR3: CAWSPLTGMETQYF

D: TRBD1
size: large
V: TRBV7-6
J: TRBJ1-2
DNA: TGTGCCAGCAGCTTGGGGACAGCTAACTATGGCTACACCTTC
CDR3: CASSLGTANYGYTF

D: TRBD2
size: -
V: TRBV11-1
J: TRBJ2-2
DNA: TGTGCCAGCAGCCGGACTAGCGGGAACACCGGGGAGCTGTTTTTT
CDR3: CASSRTSGNTGELFF

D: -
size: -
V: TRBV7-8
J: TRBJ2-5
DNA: TGTGCCAGCAGCCCCTCTAGCCAAGAGACCCAGTACTTC
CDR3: CASSPSSQETQYF

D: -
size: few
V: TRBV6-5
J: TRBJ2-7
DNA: TGTGCCAGCAGTGCGAGACAGCCCTACGAGCAGTACTTC
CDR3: CASSARQPYEQYF

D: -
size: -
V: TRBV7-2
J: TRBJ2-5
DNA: TGTGCCAGCAGCCCCTCTAGCCAAGAGACCCAGTACTTC
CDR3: CASSPSSQETQYF

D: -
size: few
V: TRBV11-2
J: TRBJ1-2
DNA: TGTGCCAGCAGCTTATCTTCGAGACAATATGGCTACACCTTC
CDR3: CASSLSSRQYGYTF

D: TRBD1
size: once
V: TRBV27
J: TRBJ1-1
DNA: TGTGCCAGCAGCCGGACAGGCCAGAACACTGAAGCTTTCTTT
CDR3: CASSRTGQNTEAFF

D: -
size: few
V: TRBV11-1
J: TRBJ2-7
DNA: TGTGCCAGCAGCCGGGACTTTTACTACGAGCAGTACTTC
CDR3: CASSRDFYYEQYF

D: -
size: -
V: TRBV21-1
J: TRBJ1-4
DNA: TGTGCCAGCAGCAATCGGGCAGGGTATAATGAAAAACTGTTTTTT
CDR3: CASSNRAGYNEKLFF

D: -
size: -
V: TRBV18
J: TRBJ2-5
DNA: TGTGCCAGCTCACAATGGGGAGTCATGGGGACCCAGTACTTC
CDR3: CASSQWGVMGTQYF

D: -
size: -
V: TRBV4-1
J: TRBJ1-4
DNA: TGCGCCAGCAGCCAAGGGACACTTCCAACTAATGAAAAACTGTTTTTT
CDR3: CASSQGTLPTNEKLFF

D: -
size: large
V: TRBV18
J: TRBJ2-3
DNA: TGTGCCAGCTCACCAAAGGGGGAGAGGGCCACAGATACGCAGTATTTT
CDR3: CASSPKGERATDTQYF

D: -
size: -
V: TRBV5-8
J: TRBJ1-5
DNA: TGTGCCAGCAGCTTGTTTCCGACTTGGACTAAAGAATTGGATCAGCCCCAGCATTTT
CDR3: CASSLFPTWTKELDQPQHF